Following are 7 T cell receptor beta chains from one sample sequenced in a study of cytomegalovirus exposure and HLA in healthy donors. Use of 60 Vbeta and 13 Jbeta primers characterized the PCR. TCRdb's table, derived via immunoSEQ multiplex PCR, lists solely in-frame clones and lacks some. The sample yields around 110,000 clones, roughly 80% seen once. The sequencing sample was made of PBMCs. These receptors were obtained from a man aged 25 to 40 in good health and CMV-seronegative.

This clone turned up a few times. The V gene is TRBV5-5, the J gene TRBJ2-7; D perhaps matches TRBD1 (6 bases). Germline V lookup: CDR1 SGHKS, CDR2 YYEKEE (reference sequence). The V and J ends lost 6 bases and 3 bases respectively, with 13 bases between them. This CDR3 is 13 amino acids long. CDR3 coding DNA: TGTGCCAGCACCCGCCCAGGGGACTACGAGCAGTACTTC. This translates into CASTRPGDYEQYF.

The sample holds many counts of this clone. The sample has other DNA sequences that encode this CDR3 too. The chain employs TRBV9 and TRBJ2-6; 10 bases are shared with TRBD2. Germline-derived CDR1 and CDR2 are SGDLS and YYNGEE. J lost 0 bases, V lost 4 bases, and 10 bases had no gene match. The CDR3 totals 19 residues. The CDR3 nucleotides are TGTGCCAGCAGCCCAGGACTAGCGGAGAGACCCTCTGGGGCCAACGTCCTGACTTTC. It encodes CASSPGLAERPSGANVLTF.

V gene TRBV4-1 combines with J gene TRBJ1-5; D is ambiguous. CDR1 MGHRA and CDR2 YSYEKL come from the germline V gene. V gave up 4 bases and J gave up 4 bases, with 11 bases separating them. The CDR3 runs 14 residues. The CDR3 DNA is TGCGCCAGCAGCCTTGGACTGCTAAATCAGCCCCAGCATTTT. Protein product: CASSLGLLNQPQHF.

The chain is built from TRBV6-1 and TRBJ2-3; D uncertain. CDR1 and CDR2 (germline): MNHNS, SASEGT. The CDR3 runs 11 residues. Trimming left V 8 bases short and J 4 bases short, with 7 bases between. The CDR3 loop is CASLRADTQYF. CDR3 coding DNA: TGTGCCAGCTTGAGAGCAGATACGCAGTATTTT.

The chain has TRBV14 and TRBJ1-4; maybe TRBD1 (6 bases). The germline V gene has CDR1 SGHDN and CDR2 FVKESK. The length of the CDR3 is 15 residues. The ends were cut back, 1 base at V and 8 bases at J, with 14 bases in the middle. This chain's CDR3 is CASSQAGQGSEKLFF. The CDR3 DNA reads TGTGCCAGCAGCCAAGCGGGGCAGGGGAGCGAAAAACTGTTTTTT.

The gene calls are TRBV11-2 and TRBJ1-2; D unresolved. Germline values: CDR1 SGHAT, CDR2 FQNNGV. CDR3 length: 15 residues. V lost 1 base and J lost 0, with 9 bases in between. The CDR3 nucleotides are TGTGCCAGCAGCTTAGTCGACAAAGCTAACTATGGCTACACCTTC. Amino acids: CASSLVDKANYGYTF.

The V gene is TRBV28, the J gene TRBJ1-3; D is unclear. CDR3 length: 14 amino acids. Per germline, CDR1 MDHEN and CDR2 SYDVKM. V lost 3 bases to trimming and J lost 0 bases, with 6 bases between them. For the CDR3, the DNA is TGTGCCAGCAGTTTCCGAGGCTCTGGAAACACCATATATTTT. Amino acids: CASSFRGSGNTIYF.